The clone carrying this TCR beta chain was counted ten times or more. This record belongs to a study of Graves' ophthalmopathy and Graves' hyperthyroidism. Beta-chain TCR CDR3 regions were amplified from RNA transcripts. In the first round, RT-PCR was carried out with HTBI primers, and a multiplex PCR formed the second round. MiXCR was run by TCRdb on the multiplex PCR reads, yielding one entry per CDR3 protein. The sample includes 350,000 to 400,000 distinct CDR3 sequences, about 17% of them seen just once. Germline assignment: CDR1 SGHTA and CDR2 FQGNSA. The CDR3 runs 14 residues. Unmatched junction bases numbered 2, after V lost 5 bases and J lost 5 bases.

Sequences were obtained from peripheral blood. The origin of this receptor is a woman aged 18-30 years with Graves' ophthalmopathy. V and J are TRBV7-2 and TRBJ2-5; the match to TRBD2 covers 13 bases. For the CDR3, the DNA is TGTGCCAGCAGCATGGGACTAGCGGGGGAGACCCAGTACTTC. It yields the protein CASSMGLAGETQYF. Together with reference TRBV7-2 and TRBJ2-5, the CDR3 gives the full variable domain: GAGVSQSPSNKVTEKGKDVELRCDPISGHTALYWYRQSLGQGLEFLIYFQGNSAPDKSGLPSDRFSAERTGGSVSTLTIQRTQQEDSAVYLCASSMGLAGETQYFGPGTRLLVL.